A single sample gave rise to the 23 T cell receptor beta chains below, sequenced in a study of vaccination and CD4 T cells after COVID-19. Treatment of the sample: approximately nine-day PBMC culture with coronavirus spike peptide pools or control peptides (ViraFEST assay). An Oncomine TCR Beta short-read assay was used to sequence the DNA from cultured CD4+ T cells. Via MiXCR, TCRdb re-called the PCR reads, giving one row per CDR3 protein. The sample carries some 25,000 distinct CDR3 sequences, around 64% recorded once. Their recognized antigens are unknown. The sequencing here drew on CD4+ T cells from blood, cultured in vitro, taken after SARS-CoV-2 vaccination. Receptors were obtained from a human donor who received a COVID-19 vaccine.

This chain uses TRBV4-1 with TRBJ2-2; 10 bases match TRBD1. CDR3 length equals 19 residues. V lost 1 base to trimming and J lost 6 bases; unmatched junction nucleotides: 14. Germline V CDR1 and CDR2: MGHRA, YSYEKL. DNA of the CDR3: TGCGCCAGCAGCCAAGTAATCGGCGACAGGGGGCAAAAAGCCGGGGAGCTGTTTTTT. Residues: CASSQVIGDRGQKAGELFF.

The chain joins TRBV19 to TRBJ2-3, with unresolved D. Germline CDR1 and CDR2: LNHDA and SQIVND (reference sequence). There are 13 residues in the CDR3. V was shortened by 2 bases and J by 1 base, with 4 bases between the two germline ends. The DNA of the CDR3 is TGTGCCAGTAGTATAACAGGCACAGATACGCAGTATTTT. This encodes CASSITGTDTQYF. Variable domain in full (rest from reference TRBV19 and TRBJ2-3): DGGITQSPKYLFRKEGQNVTLSCEQNLNHDAMYWYRQDPGQGLRLIYYSQIVNDFQKGDIAEGYSVSREKKESFPLTVTSAQKNPTAFYLCASSITGTDTQYFGPGTRLTVL.

V is TRBV5-4 and J is TRBJ1-2; 8 bases align to TRBD1. The CDR3 consists of 13 residues. CDR1 is SGHNT and CDR2 is YYREEE in the germline V gene (reference sequence). The J segment lost 8 bases and the V segment lost 3 bases, leaving 6 bases of the junction unmatched. The CDR3 sequence is CASSWTGRGGYTF. CDR3 DNA sequence: TGTGCCAGCAGCTGGACAGGGCGCGGGGGCTACACCTTC.

J is TRBJ1-2 and V is TRBV5-1; unclear D gene. Trimming pared 0 bases from V and 0 bases from J, leaving 12 bases between. Germline CDR1 SGHRS, CDR2 YFSETQ. The CDR3 loop spans 16 amino acids. In DNA, the CDR3 is TGCGCCAGCAGCTTGGGGGTGGCCAACACTAACTATGGCTACACCTTC. It yields the protein CASSLGVANTNYGYTF.

The gene calls are TRBV15 and TRBJ2-1; D remains ambiguous. This CDR3 is 14 amino acids long. Trimming took 4 bases from V and 10 from J, leaving 17 bases between them. CDR1 LNHNV and CDR2 YYDKDF come from the germline V gene (reference sequence). Here the CDR3 DNA reads TGTGCCACCAGCACATTCCTCAGCGTATTGGAGCAGTTCTTC. Translation: CATSTFLSVLEQFF.

This clonotype was counted between two and nine times. The V gene is TRBV7-2, the J gene TRBJ2-3, with 9 bases matching TRBD2. The junction had 14 bases not matched to a gene; V was cut back by 2 bases and J by 8 bases. The germline V gene has CDR1 SGHTA and CDR2 FQGNSA. The CDR3 is 17 amino acids. Here the CDR3 DNA reads TGTGCCAGCAGCTTAATCCCCATGGGCGGGGGGGCCGGTACGCAGTATTTT. This translates into CASSLIPMGGGAGTQYF.

This clonotype was detected only once. V and J are TRBV6-1 and TRBJ2-1, with D perhaps being TRBD1 or TRBD2 (5 bases each). V was trimmed by 6 bases and J by 4 bases, leaving 13 bases between them. Germline values: CDR1 MNHNS, CDR2 SASEGT. The length of the CDR3 is 14 residues. As DNA, the CDR3 is TGTGCCAGCAGGACCCGGGGACGTTACAATGAGCAGTTCTTC. It encodes CASRTRGRYNEQFF.

V is TRBV6-1 and J is TRBJ1-1; no reliable D call. The V end lost 5 bases, the J end lost 6 bases, and 10 bases lay between the germline ends. Germline loops: CDR1 MNHNS, CDR2 SASEGT. The CDR3 has 12 amino acids. CDR3 protein: CASSRRTPEAFF. CDR3 in DNA: TGTGCCAGCAGTCGCCGTACCCCTGAAGCTTTCTTT.

The V call is TRBV10-3, the J call TRBJ1-2, with D tentatively TRBD1 (6 bases). V lost 3 bases, J lost 4 bases, and 15 bases lay in between. CDR1 is ENHRY and CDR2 is SYGVKD in the germline V gene. This CDR3 comprises 15 residues. The CDR3 nucleotides read TGTGCCATCAGTGACGCTCCGGGACACATCTATGGCTACACCTTC. It encodes CAISDAPGHIYGYTF.

The rearrangement links TRBV9 to TRBJ1-2; D call uncertain. V was shortened by 2 bases and J by 4 bases, with 6 bases between the two germline ends. The CDR3 length is 12 residues. CDR1 is SGDLS and CDR2 is YYNGEE in the germline V gene. The CDR3 DNA follows: TGTGCCAGCAGCGTGTCAGGCTATGGCTACACCTTC. Translation gives CASSVSGYGYTF.

The chain links TRBV19 to TRBJ2-7, with D possibly TRBD1 on 5 matching bases. The germline V and J ends were trimmed by 5 bases and 3 bases, with 17 bases remaining between them. The CDR3 is made up of 15 amino acids. Per germline, CDR1 LNHDA and CDR2 SQIVND (reference sequence). The CDR3 nucleotides are TGTGCCAGTAGTCCACGACAAGGGGAAGACTACGAGCAGTACTTC. Translated: CASSPRQGEDYEQYF.

This chain uses TRBV7-9 with TRBJ2-3, with D maybe TRBD1 (5 bases). The CDR3 extends over 12 amino acids. Trimming removed 2 bases from V and 11 bases from J, with 11 bases in between. Germline V gene data show CDR1 as SEHNR and CDR2 as FQNEAQ (reference sequence). CDR3 region: CASSLSAGQQYF. For the CDR3, the DNA is TGTGCCAGCAGCTTATCCGCAGGACAGCAGTATTTT.

This rearrangement joins TRBV7-2 to TRBJ2-3; D gene ambiguous. Germline CDR1 reads SGHTA; CDR2 reads FQGNSA. Between the trimmed V and J ends, which lost 1 base and 4 bases, there was a span of 12 bases. This CDR3 contains 15 residues. CDR3 DNA: TGTGCCAGCAGCTTAGTACCTGGGCGACCAGATACGCAGTATTTT. Translated: CASSLVPGRPDTQYF. The full variable domain, rest sourced from reference TRBV7-2 and TRBJ2-3, is GAGVSQSPSNKVTEKGKDVELRCDPISGHTALYWYRQSLGQGLEFLIYFQGNSAPDKSGLPSDRFSAERTGGSVSTLTIQRTQQEDSAVYLCASSLVPGRPDTQYFGPGTRLTVL.

The chain joins TRBV24-1 to TRBJ1-1; the D is unclear. Per germline, CDR1 KGHDR and CDR2 SFDVKD. V lost 0 bases and J 11 bases, leaving 9 bases between the germline ends. The CDR3 has 12 amino acids. The CDR3 reads CATSDLEGFAFF. CDR3 in DNA: TGTGCCACCAGTGATTTGGAGGGATTTGCTTTCTTT.

This clonotype was picked up a small number of times. The rearrangement links TRBV20-1 to TRBJ2-5; 8 bases map to TRBD2. The CDR3 runs to 15 residues. Germline assignment: CDR1 DFQATT and CDR2 SNEGSKA (reference sequence). V shed 5 bases and J 5 bases; nucleotides not matched to a gene: 13. The CDR3 reads CSAVGGSGGAETQYF. DNA of the CDR3: TGCAGTGCTGTGGGAGGAAGCGGGGGTGCGGAGACCCAGTACTTC.

The chain combines TRBV19 with TRBJ1-4; 11 bases align to TRBD1. Germline V gene sequence: CDR1 LNHDA, CDR2 SQIVND (reference sequence). This CDR3 is 15 amino acids long. V shed 7 bases, J shed 8 bases, and the junction held 9 bases outside the gene matches. The CDR3 here is CASTKGQGDWEKLFF. CDR3 in DNA: TGTGCCAGTACCAAGGGACAGGGGGATTGGGAAAAACTGTTTTTT.

The V and J genes are TRBV11-3 and TRBJ1-1; no clear D gene. The length of the CDR3 is 15 residues. CDR1 and CDR2 (germline): SGHNT, YENEEA. The V end was cut by 3 bases, the J end by 0 bases, with 11 bases between. The CDR3 protein is CASSFFGRMNTEAFF. DNA of the CDR3: TGTGCCAGCAGCTTCTTCGGACGGATGAACACTGAAGCTTTCTTT.

V and J are TRBV7-9 and TRBJ1-1, with D perhaps TRBD1 (6 bases). With 1 base removed from V and 7 bases from J, the gap between germline ends came to 10 bases. This CDR3 is 13 amino acids long. Germline V gene lookup returns CDR1 SEHNR and CDR2 FQNEAQ (reference sequence). The CDR3 DNA sequence: TGTGCCAGCAGCTTAGTAGGGGGGGGTGAAGCTTTCTTT. It codes for CASSLVGGGEAFF.

This clonotype was found a few times. The CDR3 is CASSYTEAFF. In nucleotides, the CDR3 is TGTGCCAGCAGTTACACTGAAGCTTTCTTT. The rearrangement links TRBV6-5 to TRBJ1-1, with D unclear. Germline V lookup: CDR1 MNHEY, CDR2 SVGAGI. The CDR3 loop spans 10 amino acids. The V gene lost 2 bases and the J gene lost 5 bases, with 0 bases spanning the gap.

This chain joins TRBV7-2 and TRBJ2-3; 11 nucleotides agree with TRBD2. There are 18 residues in the CDR3. Trimming removed 1 base from V and 4 bases from J; junction bases left unmatched: 10. Germline CDR1 reads SGHTA; CDR2 reads FQGNSA. The CDR3 here is CASSLVLMGSGGADTQYF. The CDR3 DNA follows: TGTGCCAGCAGCTTAGTTCTTATGGGTAGCGGGGGGGCAGATACGCAGTATTTT. The complete variable domain, with remaining parts taken from reference TRBV7-2 and TRBJ2-3, reads GAGVSQSPSNKVTEKGKDVELRCDPISGHTALYWYRQSLGQGLEFLIYFQGNSAPDKSGLPSDRFSAERTGGSVSTLTIQRTQQEDSAVYLCASSLVLMGSGGADTQYFGPGTRLTVL.

This clonotype was seen a single time. The rearrangement uses TRBV24-1 and TRBJ1-2, with D maybe TRBD1 (5 bases). Per the germline V gene, CDR1 is KGHDR and CDR2 is SFDVKD. Trimming shortened V by 3 bases and J by 3 bases, and 10 bases separated the two germline ends. The CDR3 length is 14 residues. CDR3 sequence (DNA): TGTGCCACCAGTGATAGGGGATCAGACTATGGCTACACCTTC. Translating gives CATSDRGSDYGYTF.

Here the CDR3 DNA reads TGTGCCAGCAGCAACCTCCGGGGTTCACCCCTCCACTTT. Its protein product is CASSNLRGSPLHF. The chain employs TRBV21-1 and TRBJ1-6; TRBD1 is the table's D call and was not checked against the DNA. TRBV21-1 is tagged as a pseudogene. This CDR3 is 13 amino acids long.

The V gene is TRBV14, the J gene TRBJ1-2; D is unresolved. The CDR3 has 13 residues. Germline assignment: CDR1 SGHDN and CDR2 FVKESK. Trimming removed 0 bases at V and 7 bases at J, with 9 bases between. The CDR3 sequence is CASSQDLDGGYTF. The CDR3, as DNA: TGTGCCAGCAGCCAAGATTTAGATGGTGGCTACACCTTC.